The source of this TCR beta chain is a study of CD8+CD57+ T cells in acquired aplastic anemia. Study summary: Mean DNA quantity obtained from sorted CD4+ and CD8+ cells was about 3 ug.

This clonotype was observed a handful of times. Its antigen is not known. The junction does not match germline at one end; this may be a read error. Genomic DNA, serving as template, underwent TCR beta VDJ and CDR3 profiling. TCRdb analysed the reads with MiXCR anew, one entry per CDR3 protein. In the table there are some 290,000 distinct CDR3 sequences, 55% to 65% of which are singletons. The germline gives CDR1 SGHRS, CDR2 YFSETQ. The CDR3 runs 13 residues. Regarding the study as a whole: Patients and controls shared 25 to 30 CD8+ CDR3 sequences. Any difference that existed in CD8+ Simpson's diversity between patients and controls was not significant.

V is TRBV5-1 and J is TRBJ1-2; D perhaps matches TRBD1 (5 bases). Sequenced sample: sorted CD4+, CD8+, or CD8+CD57+ T cells (not recorded which) from PBMCs. The sequence came from a human donor with severe aplastic anemia or a healthy control (not recorded which). CDR3 in amino acids: CASSSRDGYGYTF. CDR3 DNA: TGTGCCAGCAGCTCCCGGGACGGCTATGGCTACACCTTC.